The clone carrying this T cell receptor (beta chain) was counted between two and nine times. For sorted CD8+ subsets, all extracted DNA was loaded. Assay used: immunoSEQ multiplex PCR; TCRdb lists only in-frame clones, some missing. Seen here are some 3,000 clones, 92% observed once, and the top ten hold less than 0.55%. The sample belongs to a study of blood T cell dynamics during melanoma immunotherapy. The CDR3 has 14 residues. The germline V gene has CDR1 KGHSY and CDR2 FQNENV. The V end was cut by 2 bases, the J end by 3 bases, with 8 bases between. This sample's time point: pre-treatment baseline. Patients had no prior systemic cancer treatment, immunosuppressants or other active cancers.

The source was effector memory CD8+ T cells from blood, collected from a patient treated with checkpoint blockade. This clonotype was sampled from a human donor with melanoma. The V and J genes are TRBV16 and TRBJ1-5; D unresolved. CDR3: CASSQTPHNQPQHF. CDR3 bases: TGTGCCAGCAGCCAAACACCACACAATCAGCCCCAGCATTTT.